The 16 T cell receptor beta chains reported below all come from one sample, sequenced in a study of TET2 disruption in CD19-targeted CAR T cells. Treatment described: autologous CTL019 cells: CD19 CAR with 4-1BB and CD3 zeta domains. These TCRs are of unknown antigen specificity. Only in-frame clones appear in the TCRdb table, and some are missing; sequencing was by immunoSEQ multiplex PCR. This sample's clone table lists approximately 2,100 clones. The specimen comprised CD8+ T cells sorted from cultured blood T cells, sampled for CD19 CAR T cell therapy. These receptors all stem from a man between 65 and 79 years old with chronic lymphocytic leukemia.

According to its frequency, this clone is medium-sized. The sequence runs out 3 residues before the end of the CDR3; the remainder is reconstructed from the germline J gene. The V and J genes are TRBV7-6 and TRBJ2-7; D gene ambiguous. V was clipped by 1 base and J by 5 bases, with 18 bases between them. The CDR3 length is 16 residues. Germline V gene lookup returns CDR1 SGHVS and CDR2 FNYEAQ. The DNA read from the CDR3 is TGTGCCAGCAGCTTAGTGTCGTGGCAGGATGGGCACGAG. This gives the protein CASSLVSWQDGHE. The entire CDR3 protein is CASSLVSWQDGHEQYF.

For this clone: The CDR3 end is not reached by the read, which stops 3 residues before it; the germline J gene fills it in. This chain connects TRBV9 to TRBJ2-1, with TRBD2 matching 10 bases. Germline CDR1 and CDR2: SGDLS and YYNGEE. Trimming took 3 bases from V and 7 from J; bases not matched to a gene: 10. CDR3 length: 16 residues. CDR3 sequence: CASSAWSGGARNEQFF. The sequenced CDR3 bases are TGTGCCAGCAGCGCATGGAGCGGGGGGGCCAGAAATGAG.

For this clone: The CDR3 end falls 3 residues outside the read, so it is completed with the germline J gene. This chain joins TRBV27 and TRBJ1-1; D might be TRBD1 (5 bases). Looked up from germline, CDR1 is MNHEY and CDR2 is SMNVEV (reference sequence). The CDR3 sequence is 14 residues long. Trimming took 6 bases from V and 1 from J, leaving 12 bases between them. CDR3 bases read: TGTGCCAGCAGACGACAGACCGGGAACACTGAA. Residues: CASRRQTGNTE. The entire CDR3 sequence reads CASRRQTGNTEAFF.

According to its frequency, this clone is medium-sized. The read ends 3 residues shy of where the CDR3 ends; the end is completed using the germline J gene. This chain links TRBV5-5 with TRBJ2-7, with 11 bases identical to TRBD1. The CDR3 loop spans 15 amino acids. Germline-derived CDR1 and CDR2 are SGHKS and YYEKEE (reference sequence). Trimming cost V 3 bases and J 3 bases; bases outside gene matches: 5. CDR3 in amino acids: CASSSPGQGVYEQYF. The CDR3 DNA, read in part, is TGTGCCAGCAGCTCACCGGGACAGGGGGTCTACGAG.

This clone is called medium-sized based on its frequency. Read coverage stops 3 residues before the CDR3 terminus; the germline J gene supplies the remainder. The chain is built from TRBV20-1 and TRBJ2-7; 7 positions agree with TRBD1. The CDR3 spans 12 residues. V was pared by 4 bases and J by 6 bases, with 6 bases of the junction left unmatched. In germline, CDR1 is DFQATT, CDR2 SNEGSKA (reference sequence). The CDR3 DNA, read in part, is TGCAGTGCTACAATTACAGGGGTCGAG. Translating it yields CSATITGVE. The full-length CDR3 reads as CSATITGVEQYF.

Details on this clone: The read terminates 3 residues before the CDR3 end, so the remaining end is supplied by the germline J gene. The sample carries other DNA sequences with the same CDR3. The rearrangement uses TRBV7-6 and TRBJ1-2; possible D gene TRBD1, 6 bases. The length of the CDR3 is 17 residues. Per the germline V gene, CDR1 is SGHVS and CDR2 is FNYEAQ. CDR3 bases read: TGTGCCAGCAGCTTAGAGGCAGGGGAATATTCCAAAAACATA. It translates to CASSLEAGEYSKNI. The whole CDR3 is CASSLEAGEYSKNIYTF.

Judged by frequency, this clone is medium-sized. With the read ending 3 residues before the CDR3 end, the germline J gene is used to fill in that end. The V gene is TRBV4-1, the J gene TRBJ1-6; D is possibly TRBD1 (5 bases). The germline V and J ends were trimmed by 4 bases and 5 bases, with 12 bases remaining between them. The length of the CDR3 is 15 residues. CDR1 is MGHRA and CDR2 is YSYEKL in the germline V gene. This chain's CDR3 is CASSPGIGNNSPLHF. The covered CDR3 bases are TGCGCCAGCAGCCCAGGGATTGGGAATAATTCACCC.

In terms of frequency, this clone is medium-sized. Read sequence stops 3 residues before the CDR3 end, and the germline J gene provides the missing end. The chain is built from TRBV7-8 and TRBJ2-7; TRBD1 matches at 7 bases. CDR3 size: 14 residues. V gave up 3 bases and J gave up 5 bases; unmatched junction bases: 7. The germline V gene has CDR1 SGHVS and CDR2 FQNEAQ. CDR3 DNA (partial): TGTGCCAGCAGCTTTGCCCCCCAGGGGGACGAG. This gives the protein CASSFAPQGDE. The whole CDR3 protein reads CASSFAPQGDEQYF.

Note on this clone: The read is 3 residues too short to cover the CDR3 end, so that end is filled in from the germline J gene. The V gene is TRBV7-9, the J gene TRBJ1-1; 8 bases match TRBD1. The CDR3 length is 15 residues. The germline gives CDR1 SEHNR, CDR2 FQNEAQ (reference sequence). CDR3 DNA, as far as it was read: TGTGCCAGCAGCTTACCAGGGGGCTTCACAGATACG. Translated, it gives CASSLPGGFTDT. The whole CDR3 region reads CASSLPGGFTDTAFF.

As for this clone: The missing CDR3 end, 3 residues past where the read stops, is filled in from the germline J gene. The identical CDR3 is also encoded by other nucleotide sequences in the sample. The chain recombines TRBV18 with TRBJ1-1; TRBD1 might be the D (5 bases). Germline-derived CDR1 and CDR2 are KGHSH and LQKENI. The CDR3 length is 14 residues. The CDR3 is CASSPGTSGLEAFF. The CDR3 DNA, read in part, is TGTGCCAGCTCACCTGGGACTAGCGGTCTCGAA.

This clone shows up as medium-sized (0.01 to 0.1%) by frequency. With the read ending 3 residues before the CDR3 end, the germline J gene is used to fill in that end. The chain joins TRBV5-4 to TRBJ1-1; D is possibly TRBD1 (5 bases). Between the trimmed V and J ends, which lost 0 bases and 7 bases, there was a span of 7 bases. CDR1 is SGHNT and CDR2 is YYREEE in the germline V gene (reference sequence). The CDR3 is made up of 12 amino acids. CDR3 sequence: CASSLVGGEAFF. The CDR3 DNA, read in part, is TGTGCCAGCAGCTTGGTGGGGGGTGAA.

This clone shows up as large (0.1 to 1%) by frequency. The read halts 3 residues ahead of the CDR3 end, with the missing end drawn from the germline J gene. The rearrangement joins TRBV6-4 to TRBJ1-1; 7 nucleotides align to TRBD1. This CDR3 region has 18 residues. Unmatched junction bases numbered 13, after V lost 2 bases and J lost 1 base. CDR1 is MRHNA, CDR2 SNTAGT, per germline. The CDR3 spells CASSDMDRTGLENTEAFF. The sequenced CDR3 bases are TGTGCCAGCAGTGACATGGACAGGACGGGACTGGAGAACACTGAA.

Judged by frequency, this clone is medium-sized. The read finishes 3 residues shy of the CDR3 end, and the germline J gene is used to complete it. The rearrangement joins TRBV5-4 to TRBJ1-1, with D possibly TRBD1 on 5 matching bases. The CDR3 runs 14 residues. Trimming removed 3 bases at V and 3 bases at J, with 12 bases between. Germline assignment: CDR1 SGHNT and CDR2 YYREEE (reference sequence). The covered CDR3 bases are TGTGCCAGCAGCTCCACTCCGGGGGACACTGAA. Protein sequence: CASSSTPGDTE. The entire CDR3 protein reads CASSSTPGDTEAFF.

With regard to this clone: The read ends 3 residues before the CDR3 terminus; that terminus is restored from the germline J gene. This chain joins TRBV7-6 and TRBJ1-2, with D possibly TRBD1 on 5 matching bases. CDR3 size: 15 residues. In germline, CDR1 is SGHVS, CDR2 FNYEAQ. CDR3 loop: CASSSGTSGGGDYTF. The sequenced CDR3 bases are TGTGCCAGCAGCTCGGGGACTAGCGGGGGGGGTGAC.

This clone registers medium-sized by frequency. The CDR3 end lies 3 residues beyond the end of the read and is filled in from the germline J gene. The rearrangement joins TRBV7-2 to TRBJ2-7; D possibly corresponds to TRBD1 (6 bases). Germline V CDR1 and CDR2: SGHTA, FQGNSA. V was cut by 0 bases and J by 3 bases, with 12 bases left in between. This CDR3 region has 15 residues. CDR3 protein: CASSLASGQNYEQYF. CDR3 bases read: TGTGCCAGCAGCTTAGCCTCTGGACAGAACTACGAG. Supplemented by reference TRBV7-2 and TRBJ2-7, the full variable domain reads GAGVSQSPSNKVTEKGKDVELRCDPISGHTALYWYRQSLGQGLEFLIYFQGNSAPDKSGLPSDRFSAERTGGSVSTLTIQRTQQEDSAVYLCASSLASGQNYEQYFGPGTRLTVT.

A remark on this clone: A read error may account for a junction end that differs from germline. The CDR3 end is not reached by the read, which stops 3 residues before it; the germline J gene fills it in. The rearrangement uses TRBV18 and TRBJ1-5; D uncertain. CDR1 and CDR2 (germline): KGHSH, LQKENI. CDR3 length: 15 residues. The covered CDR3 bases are TGTACCAGCTCAGCAGGCGATGGCAGTAATCAGCCC. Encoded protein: CTSSAGDGSNQP. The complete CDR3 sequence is CTSSAGDGSNQPQHF.